In its sample, the clone carrying this T cell receptor (beta chain) was seen a few times. Its antigen remains unidentified. Reverse transcription of all isolated RNA meant that expressed TCRB transcripts were sequenced. Profiling relied on immunoSEQ multiplex PCR, and the TCRdb table lists in-frame clones only, not all of them. The sample contains 330,000 or so clones, 15% to 20% of which appear only once. The entry originates in a study of beta chain features in type 1 diabetes. Study summary: Over all samples combined, 107,917,701 sorted cells were examined. Notes on the study in general: It was among patients, rather than healthy donors, that naive, central memory and Treg TCRB repertoires appeared more similar. With patients and controls alike, PCR might favor shorter templates to an equal degree.

This TCR was sampled from a woman aged 18-30 years in good health. Sequencing was performed on naive CD4+ T cells from blood.

The CDR3 coding sequence is TGCAGCGTTGAACGACTAGCGCGGGGCAATGAGCAGTTCTTC. Translated: CSVERLARGNEQFF. This sequence joins TRBV29-1 and TRBJ2-1, with 8 bases aligning to TRBD2. Germline V gene data show CDR1 as SQVTM and CDR2 as ANQGSEA. The CDR3 extends over 14 amino acids. The V gene end was trimmed by 2 bases and the J gene end by 6 bases; junction bases not matched to a gene: 6.